The source of this T cell receptor (delta chain) is a study of Vδ1+ human thymocytes. Study-wide results and caveats: In the thymus, TRG and TRD repertoires looked highly polyclonal with Gaussian CDR3 lengths.

With respect to this clone: Its antigen remains unidentified.

RNA was extracted from the cells and then reverse transcribed. The CDR3 regions were amplified by multiplex PCR from V-gene primers to a constant-region primer. TCRdb re-called clones from the multiplex PCR reads via CATT. Of around 23,000 delta-chain clones in the sample, 7.4% were seen once. From germline, CDR1 is TSWWSYY and CDR2 QGS. The V gene lost 5 bases and the J gene lost 5 bases, with 24 bases spanning the gap. The CDR3 totals 17 residues. Sequenced input: Vdelta1+ gamma-delta thymocytes from the thymus. The subset denotes: FACS-sorted CD3+ TCRalphabeta- TCRVdelta1+ TCRVdelta2- thymocytes. This TCR derives from a girl under three years old who had congenital heart surgery. The V and J genes are TRDV1 and TRDJ1, with D possibly TRDD2 on 6 matching bases. This CDR3 reads CALGLILRYHLRDKLIF. Here the CDR3 DNA reads TGTGCTCTTGGGTTAATCCTACGCTACCACCTTAGGGATAAACTCATCTTT.